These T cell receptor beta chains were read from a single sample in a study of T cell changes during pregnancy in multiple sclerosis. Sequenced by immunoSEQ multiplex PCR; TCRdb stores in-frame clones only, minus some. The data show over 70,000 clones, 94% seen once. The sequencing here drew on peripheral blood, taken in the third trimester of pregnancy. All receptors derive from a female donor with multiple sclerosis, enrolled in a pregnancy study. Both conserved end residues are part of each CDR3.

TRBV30 CAWSVRGLAGVIYNEQFF
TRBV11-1 CASSLTGTSNEQFF
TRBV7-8 CASSWGGAGSYNEQFF
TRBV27 CASSRPDSRSGNTQYF
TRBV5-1 CASSPGGAEAFF
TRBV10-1 CASSPRMTGVSTDTQYF
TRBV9 CASSVNPSAGGTSYNEQFF
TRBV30 CAWSRPGEETQYF
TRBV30 CAWTSDPGELFF
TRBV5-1 CASSGGTSGRGNEQFF
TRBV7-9 CASSYPGLAGGQETQYF
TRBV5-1 CASSPPADGTEAFF
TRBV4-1 CASSQDAGAGYEQYF
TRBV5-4 CASSFAPGDNEQFF
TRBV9 CASSPGNRGLDGYTF
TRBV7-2 CASSFLAGVYTGELFF
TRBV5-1 CASSLETGGLRYEQYF
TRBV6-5 CASSEGVGGYEQYF
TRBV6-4 CASSDAGQGTSYTF
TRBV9 CASSAGSPYNEQFF
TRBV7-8 CASSDGTSGLAFPGELFF
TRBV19 CTKNPQGATYEQYF
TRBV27 CASSVGTGVDTQYF
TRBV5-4 CASSLADSGNTIYF
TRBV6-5 CASRRTSGNSYEQYF
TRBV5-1 CASSNDAVSYEQYF
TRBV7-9 CASKLAGGAYEQYF
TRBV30 CAWSGTGSTEAFF
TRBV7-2 CASSLSPAGLAGKDEQFF
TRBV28 CASSTAGTGKRQFF
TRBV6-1 CASSERTGGSYEQYF
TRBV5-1 CASASGNTGELFF
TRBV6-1 CAIESIYEQYF
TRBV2 CASSAHTGPQETQYF
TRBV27 CASSFIAGGGTGELFF
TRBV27 CASSSLTLAGEYNEQFF
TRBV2 CASRHTPEKLFF
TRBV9 CASSYLAGGPPDTQYF
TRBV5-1 CASSLQETQYF